The rows below give T cell receptor beta chains drawn from one sample of a study of siplizumab effects on memory and regulatory T cells. Only in-frame clones appear in the TCRdb table, and some are missing; sequencing was by immunoSEQ multiplex PCR. The sample contains about 60,000 clones, 83% of which appear only once. What was sequenced was memory CD4+ T cells sorted from blood. The receptors were gathered from a human donor in good health. The CDR3 runs from the conserved cysteine through the conserved F or W. Each record gives: V gene, D gene, J gene, CDR3 protein. The D gene is left open where the match is weak.

>TRBV19|-|TRBJ1-2
CASAQRTDYGYTF
>TRBV6-6|TRBD2|TRBJ2-7
CASSYSSSGAYEQYF
>TRBV18|-|TRBJ2-7
CASSRSSDYEQYF
>TRBV29-1|TRBD1|TRBJ2-3
CSVGGQGGPDTQYF
>TRBV6-5|-|TRBJ2-3
CASSYGRATSTDTQYF
>TRBV25-1|TRBD1|TRBJ1-2
CASQYSGGSMSYTF
>TRBV6-5|-|TRBJ2-5
CASQRGETQYF
>TRBV6-6|-|TRBJ2-7
CASSYSRQNPYEQYF
>TRBV9|-|TRBJ1-2
CASSVEQGGGYTF
>TRBV7-2|TRBD1|TRBJ1-6
CASSVSGQHNSPLHF
>TRBV9|-|TRBJ2-5
CASSVGWQRATTQYF